Listed here are 17 T cell receptor beta chains from one sample, sequenced in a study of vaccination effects on CD4 cells after COVID-19. Ahead of sequencing, the ViraFEST assay grew antigen-specific CD4+ T cells using viral peptide pools. Following an approximately 9-day culture, CD4+ T cells were purified. Participants completed two doses of the BNT162b2 or mRNA-1273 vaccine. For these TCRs, the target antigens are not known. Data came from immunoSEQ multiplex PCR; TCRdb stores just in-frame clones and leaves some out. The profile shows approximately 83,000 clones, about three quarters of them singletons. The sequencing used CD4+ T cells from PBMCs cultured with HCoV-OC43 spike peptides, collected after COVID-19 vaccination. Subset denoted: HCoV-OC43 spike overlapping peptide pool stimulation. These receptors were obtained from a human donor who received a COVID-19 vaccine.

The chain couples TRBV18 to TRBJ1-3; D unclear. The V and J ends lost 3 bases and 8 bases respectively, with 5 bases between them. This CDR3 region has 11 residues. CDR1 and CDR2 (germline): KGHSH, LQKENI. CDR3 nucleotide sequence: TGTGCCAGCTCACCGGGCGACACCATATATTTT. Its translation is CASSPGDTIYF.

The CDR3 reads CASAERDLYGYTF. CDR3 coding DNA: TGTGCCAGTGCTGAGAGGGATCTTTATGGCTACACCTTC. This rearrangement joins TRBV19 to TRBJ1-2; no clear D gene. Germline values: CDR1 LNHDA, CDR2 SQIVND (reference sequence). V was clipped by 8 bases and J by 5 bases, with 15 bases between them. This CDR3 has 13 amino acids. Supplemented by reference TRBV19 and TRBJ1-2, the full variable domain reads DGGITQSPKYLFRKEGQNVTLSCEQNLNHDAMYWYRQDPGQGLRLIYYSQIVNDFQKGDIAEGYSVSREKKESFPLTVTSAQKNPTAFYLCASAERDLYGYTFGSGTRLTVV.

V and J are TRBV28 and TRBJ1-6; TRBD1 aligns across 10 bases. Germline V gives CDR1 MDHEN, CDR2 SYDVKM. The CDR3 runs to 19 residues. V lost 6 bases, J lost 4 bases, and 15 bases stayed unmatched. CDR3 coding DNA: TGTGCCAGCAGCTTCGTCCGGGACAGGGGTTTTGATTATAATTCACCCCTCCACTTT. Translation: CASSFVRDRGFDYNSPLHF.

This chain uses TRBV14 with TRBJ2-2; D is unclear. Germline values: CDR1 SGHDN, CDR2 FVKESK. The length of the CDR3 is 13 residues. V was trimmed by 5 bases and J by 4 bases, leaving 8 bases between them. DNA for the CDR3: TGTGCCAGCAGCAAACACGGCACCGGGGAGCTGTTTTTT. It encodes CASSKHGTGELFF.

The chain links TRBV27 to TRBJ2-3, with D hard to call. The germline CDR1 and CDR2 sequences are MNHEY and SMNVEV (reference sequence). V was clipped by 7 bases and J by 1 base, with 9 bases between them. The CDR3 has 13 residues. CDR3 nucleotides: TGTGCCAGCACCAAGTTGGGCACAGATACGCAGTATTTT. This codes for CASTKLGTDTQYF.

In DNA, the CDR3 is TGTGCCAGCAGCCACCGGGCCTACAGCTCCTACGAGCAGTACGTC. It encodes CASSHRAYSSYEQYV. The V and J genes are TRBV6-2 or TRBV6-3 and TRBJ2-7; D not resolved. V gave up 6 bases and J gave up 0 bases, with 15 bases separating them. This CDR3 is built from 15 residues. Germline lookup yields CDR1 MNHEY and CDR2 SVGEGT.

The chain employs TRBV19 and TRBJ1-5; 7 nucleotides line up with TRBD1. J gave up 5 bases and V 4 bases, and 11 bases lay outside the gene matches. CDR1 and CDR2 (germline): LNHDA, SQIVND (reference sequence). The CDR3 extends over 16 amino acids. The CDR3 here is CASSSRDRGYHQPQHF. The DNA of the CDR3 is TGTGCCAGTAGTAGCCGGGACAGAGGATACCATCAGCCCCAGCATTTT.

This clone showed up just once. The V gene is TRBV6-5, the J gene TRBJ2-7, with D uncertain. The V and J ends lost 8 bases and 6 bases respectively, with 17 bases between them. Per germline, CDR1 MNHEY and CDR2 SVGAGI. The CDR3 consists of 13 residues. The CDR3, as DNA: TGTGCCAGCCCCTCTGGAGAACGGGCCGAGCAGTACGTC. Its protein is CASPSGERAEQYV.

The chain couples TRBV24-1 to TRBJ1-3, with D perhaps TRBD1 (5 bases). Germline loops: CDR1 KGHDR, CDR2 SFDVKD. The CDR3 is 15 amino acids. V was shortened by 2 bases and J by 5 bases, with 12 bases between the two germline ends. The CDR3 DNA reads as TGTGCCACCAGTGATTATCAGGGAGGGAGAAACACCATATATTTT. This encodes CATSDYQGGRNTIYF.

This chain joins TRBV4-1 and TRBJ1-3; no firm D call. Germline V CDR1 and CDR2: MGHRA, YSYEKL. The CDR3 consists of 17 residues. V dropped 2 bases and J dropped 0 bases, with 14 bases sitting between them. The CDR3: CASSQIRSVSSGNTIYF. CDR3 DNA: TGCGCCAGCAGCCAAATTCGATCGGTGAGCTCTGGAAACACCATATATTTT.

This clone was observed a handful of times. The V gene is TRBV30, the J gene TRBJ1-5, with D maybe TRBD1 (5 bases). This CDR3 region has 15 residues. CDR1 and CDR2 (germline): GTSNPN, SVGIG (reference sequence). V lost 8 bases to trimming and J lost 2 bases, with 19 bases between them. CDR3 amino acids: CAGGGLSGGNQPQHF. The CDR3 nucleotides read TGTGCCGGGGGGGGACTCTCCGGAGGCAATCAGCCCCAGCATTTT.

The chain is built from TRBV30 and TRBJ2-1, with TRBD2 matching over 12 bases. The trim removed 5 bases at V and 7 bases at J, leaving 6 bases unmatched. Germline CDR1 and CDR2: GTSNPN and SVGIG (reference sequence). CDR3 length equals 14 residues. This CDR3 is CAWLRLAGANEQFF. CDR3 DNA: TGTGCCTGGTTACGACTAGCGGGGGCGAATGAGCAGTTCTTC. The whole variable domain, filled in from reference TRBV30 and TRBJ2-1, reads SQTIHQWPATLVQPVGSPLSLECTVEGTSNPNLYWYRQAAGRGLQLLFYSVGIGQISSEVPQNLSASRPQDRQFILSSKKLLLSDSGFYLCAWLRLAGANEQFFGPGTRLTVL.

V and J are TRBV5-1 and TRBJ2-1; D may be TRBD1 or TRBD2 (6 bases each). Germline V gene data show CDR1 as SGHRS and CDR2 as YFSETQ. V lost 4 bases and J 5 bases, leaving 13 bases between the germline ends. The CDR3 totals 14 residues. CDR3 sequence: CASSTGDNHNEQFF. DNA of the CDR3: TGCGCCAGCAGCACGGGGGACAACCACAATGAGCAGTTCTTC.

The chain couples TRBV10-2 to TRBJ2-5; 14 bases fit TRBD2. This CDR3 is 14 amino acids long. Germline values: CDR1 WSHSY, CDR2 SAAADI. The ends lost 10 bases at V and 9 bases at J; junction bases unmatched: 10. Written as DNA, the CDR3 is TGCGCCACCTTGACTAGCGGGGGGGACGGGTCCCAGTACTTC. It is translated as CATLTSGGDGSQYF.

The genes are TRBV3-1 (or the pseudogene TRBV3-2) and TRBJ2-7, with a tentative D call TRBD1 (5 bases). Germline V gives CDR1 LGHDT, CDR2 YNNKEL (reference sequence). Trimming took off 1 base at V and 3 bases at J, with 10 bases between the two ends. The length of the CDR3 is 14 residues. CDR3 sequence: CASSQGPGIYEQYV. CDR3 bases: TGTGCCAGCAGCCAAGGGCCAGGGATCTACGAGCAGTACGTC.

The chain combines TRBV15 with TRBJ1-4; maybe TRBD1 (6 bases). With 5 bases removed from V and 4 bases from J, the gap between germline ends came to 14 bases. The CDR3 covers 15 residues. Looked up from germline, CDR1 is LNHNV and CDR2 is YYDKDF (reference sequence). The CDR3 nucleotides are TGTGCCACCAGCCCTATGGGGGGCAATAATGAAAAACTGTTTTTT. Protein sequence: CATSPMGGNNEKLFF.

This sequence joins TRBV18 and TRBJ1-2; 8 nucleotides match TRBD1. Trimming at V came to 4 bases and at J to 0 bases, leaving 7 bases not matched to a gene. This CDR3 has 16 residues. The germline gives CDR1 KGHSH, CDR2 LQKENI. The CDR3 region is CASSRTGSPANYGYTF. The CDR3 nucleotides read TGTGCCAGCTCACGGACAGGGTCGCCGGCTAACTATGGCTACACCTTC.